Given below is one TCR beta chain in context. This clonotype was detected only a few times. Its specific antigen is unknown. No much larger clonotype is one base removed from it; base qualities were not supplied. The sequencer listed for this sample is Illumina NovaSeq 6000. Using 5'RACE with constant-segment primers, TCRalpha and TCRbeta cDNA libraries were constructed, with sample barcodes and unique molecular identifiers added in the process. RNA was extracted from every sample with Trizol reagent. Library amplification was performed in two PCR steps, and a second sample barcode and Illumina TruSeq adapters were introduced in the second step. Sequencing of libraries was performed on an Illumina NovaSeq with 2 x 150 bp paired-end reads. For the original study's pipeline: Demultiplexing of reads and collapsing into UMI-guided consensus sequences were performed with migec v1.2.7. With mixcr v2.1.11, UMI consensuses were aligned to TRA and TRB V and J templates and assembled into clonotypes. Clonotypes were classified as expanded or contracted when called significant by both edgeR and NoisET, with noise models trained on biological replicates. For edgeR calls, the cutoffs were a false discovery rate-adjusted p below 0.01 and a log2 fold-change threshold of 1. As an exploratory analysis of dynamics, max-normalized trajectories of the 1000 most abundant clonotypes were examined by PCA with hierarchical clustering. Each responding clone was given a CD4 or CD8 phenotype based on the CD4+ and CD8+ repertoires, which had been sequenced separately. Starting from the raw public reads, TCRdb applied fastp trimming at Q25, assembled clones with MiXCR and retained in-frame beta chains. Every CDR3 protein is listed once, alongside the most common genes and DNA of its rows. The V and J calls come from TCRdb's annotation, not from the publication. The sample includes under 300,000 distinct CDR3 sequences, with approximately 7.6% observed a single time. The top ten constitute roughly 23% of the sample.

The sample is drawn from a study of T-cell memory formation after mild COVID-19 (dated by TCRdb to the early 2020s). At the level of the whole study: Most TCR sequence clusters were specific to one of the two donors. T-cell clones expanding and contracting after mild COVID-19 in a couple of donors were tracked by longitudinal TCRalpha and TCRbeta repertoire sequencing. The cohort comprised two young, previously healthy adult volunteers, one female and one male. The full study reports these points: Clones contracting from day 15 to 85 had balanced CD4/CD8 phenotypes, while a second wave expanding from day 15 to 37 was biased towards CD4+. SARS-CoV-2 specificity of the second-wave clones peaking on day 37 was not confirmed. Contracting CD4+ clones were found mainly in CM and EM memory subsets, while CD8+ clones were enriched in EMRA. Some responding clones were detected in pre-infection memory, suggesting pre-existing cross-reactive memory T cells joined the SARS-CoV-2 response. Only a couple of mild cases were covered by the study, and larger cohorts that include severe cases with pre-infection samples were considered necessary.

As encoded in the germline V gene, CDR1 is KGHDR while CDR2 is SFDVKD. Between the V and J ends, shortened by 3 bases and 1 base respectively, the junction contains 20 bases. From cysteine to phenylalanine, the CDR3 is 18 amino acids long. Only the CDR3 DNA is retained, 54 bases long and in frame from the first base. Ficoll-Paque density gradient centrifugation was used to isolate PBMCs. The chain uses TRBV24-1 and TRBJ2-5; the D match is possibly TRBD1 or TRBD2, with 5 bases aligned in each. This receptor was taken from a man between 18 and 35 years old who had mild COVID-19 (a few samples of this study predate the infection). The sample titles of this study are shuffled in the database, so cell type and time point are left out; the donor was told from shared clones. The sample taken for sequencing was PBMCs or a T cell subset sorted from them (not recorded which). CDR3 sequence: CATSDVRDESYSQETQYF. The nucleotide sequence reads TGTGCCACCAGTGATGTCCGGGACGAGAGTTATTCCCAAGAGACCCAGTACTTC.